The 28 T cell receptor beta chains below come from one sample, sequenced in a study of blood T cell repertoires in COVID-19. Sequenced by immunoSEQ multiplex PCR; TCRdb stores in-frame clones only, minus some. This sample has roughly 150,000 clones, with 76% found just once. The sequenced sample was peripheral blood. These receptors were taken from a man aged 55 to 69 with acute or convalescent COVID-19.

This chain connects TRBV27 to TRBJ2-7; 14 bases map to TRBD2. Trimming took 4 bases from V and 6 from J; bases not matched to a gene: 5. There are 15 residues in the CDR3. Germline V gives CDR1 MNHEY, CDR2 SMNVEV (reference sequence). Here the CDR3 reads CASSSGTSGSGEQYF. For the CDR3, the DNA is TGTGCCAGCAGTTCTGGGACTAGCGGGAGTGGCGAGCAGTACTTC.

This clone was observed a handful of times. Here the CDR3 reads CASSLGVGYEQYF. The CDR3 DNA sequence: TGTGCCAGCAGCTTGGGGGTCGGGTACGAGCAGTACTTC. V gene TRBV5-5 combines with J gene TRBJ2-7, with D unresolved. This CDR3 spans 13 amino acids. Per the germline V gene, CDR1 is SGHKS and CDR2 is YYEKEE (reference sequence). V gave up 0 bases and J gave up 4 bases, with 8 bases separating them.

Many counts were recorded for this clone. This rearrangement joins TRBV6-5 to TRBJ2-5; TRBD1 aligns across 7 bases. Germline CDR1 reads MNHEY; CDR2 reads SVGAGI. V shed 9 bases, J shed 5 bases, and the junction held 9 bases outside the gene matches. The CDR3 has 13 residues. DNA for the CDR3: TGTGCCAGTACGCAGGGGGAACCGGAGACCCAGTACTTC. Amino acids: CASTQGEPETQYF.

The rearrangement links TRBV2 to TRBJ2-3; D ambiguous. V shed 6 bases and J shed 0 bases, with 10 bases lying between them. CDR1 and CDR2 from the germline V gene are SNHLY and FYNNEI. The CDR3 runs to 14 residues. CDR3 sequence reads: CASRARPSTDTQYF. Here the CDR3 DNA reads TGTGCCAGCAGAGCCCGTCCGAGCACAGATACGCAGTATTTT.

This clone was observed a handful of times. The chain has TRBV18 and TRBJ2-4; possibly TRBD1 for D (5 bases). The V and J ends lost 3 bases and 9 bases respectively, with 18 bases between them. Germline V gene sequence: CDR1 KGHSH, CDR2 LQKENI. The CDR3 runs 15 residues. The CDR3 reads CASSPVPQGESIQYF. The DNA of the CDR3 is TGTGCCAGCTCACCTGTGCCCCAAGGGGAATCCATTCAGTACTTC.

The chain is built from TRBV9 and TRBJ1-2; 8 bases are shared with TRBD1. The V gene end was trimmed by 3 bases and the J gene end by 0 bases; junction bases not matched to a gene: 4. The CDR3 spans 15 residues. Germline CDR1 and CDR2: SGDLS and YYNGEE. The CDR3 loop is CASSARTGSNYGYTF. The CDR3 coding sequence is TGTGCCAGCAGCGCAAGGACAGGGTCTAACTATGGCTACACCTTC.

This chain joins TRBV28 and TRBJ1-6, with unresolved D. The CDR3 is 12 amino acids. Germline V lookup: CDR1 MDHEN, CDR2 SYDVKM. The V end lost 3 bases, the J end lost 6 bases, and 3 bases lay between the germline ends. CDR3 nucleotide sequence: TGTGCCAGCAGTTTGGCTAATTCACCCCTCCACTTT. This codes for CASSLANSPLHF.

This clone has a single count. The rearrangement joins TRBV25-1 to TRBJ2-3, with 10 bases fitting TRBD2. Germline trimming cut 2 bases from V and 4 bases from J; bases unmatched to any gene: 6. Germline CDR1 is MGHDK and CDR2 is SYGVNS. This CDR3 is 16 amino acids long. Here the CDR3 DNA reads TGTGCCAGCAGTGAACGAGAGCGGGAGGGCCCAGATACGCAGTATTTT. Its protein product is CASSEREREGPDTQYF.

The gene calls are TRBV6-6 and TRBJ2-2; TRBD1 is a possible D gene (5 bases). Germline V gives CDR1 MNHNY, CDR2 SVGAGI (reference sequence). V was shortened by 6 bases and J by 3 bases, with 11 bases between the two germline ends. CDR3 length: 14 amino acids. CDR3 coding DNA: TGTGCCAGCAGGGGCAGGGCAGACACCGGGGAGCTGTTTTTT. Amino acids: CASRGRADTGELFF.

The J gene is TRBJ1-2, the V gene TRBV5-5, with 9 bases that match TRBD1. In germline, CDR1 is SGHKS, CDR2 YYEKEE (reference sequence). This CDR3 comprises 17 residues. The trim removed 3 bases at V and 8 bases at J, leaving 17 bases unmatched. The CDR3 loop reads CASSSTPGQGASGGYTF. CDR3 sequence (DNA): TGTGCCAGCAGCTCGACTCCGGGACAGGGCGCCTCGGGGGGCTACACCTTC.

The V gene is TRBV2, the J gene TRBJ2-1, with 11 positions matching TRBD1. The CDR3 totals 15 residues. Germline CDR1 is SNHLY and CDR2 is FYNNEI. V gave up 5 bases and J gave up 8 bases; unmatched junction bases: 8. The CDR3 spells CASSFGQGAFDEQFF. The CDR3 nucleotides are TGTGCCAGCAGTTTCGGACAGGGGGCGTTCGATGAGCAGTTCTTC.

This chain joins TRBV27 and TRBJ2-7; D might be TRBD1 (6 bases). Germline CDR1 MNHEY, CDR2 SMNVEV (reference sequence). The CDR3 runs to 14 residues. Trimming pared 6 bases from V and 0 bases from J, leaving 12 bases between. DNA of the CDR3: TGTGCCAGCAGGGCCCGGGACAACTCCTACGAGCAGTACTTC. Translated, it gives CASRARDNSYEQYF.

This clone was seen just once. The chain is built from TRBV29-1 and TRBJ2-1; 8 positions agree with TRBD2. The V gene end was trimmed by 1 base and the J gene end by 10 bases; junction bases not matched to a gene: 12. The CDR3 runs 15 residues. In germline, CDR1 is SQVTM, CDR2 ANQGSEA. The CDR3 protein is CSVEGGRGRTTEQFF. The CDR3 coding sequence is TGCAGCGTTGAAGGAGGACGCGGGAGGACGACAGAGCAGTTCTTC.

V is TRBV30 and J is TRBJ2-7; the D gene is possibly TRBD1 (5 bases). Germline V gives CDR1 GTSNPN, CDR2 SVGIG (reference sequence). Trimming shortened V by 3 bases and J by 2 bases, and 11 bases separated the two germline ends. The CDR3 is made up of 13 amino acids. Here the CDR3 reads CAWSQDNTYEQYF. CDR3 bases: TGTGCCTGGAGCCAGGACAACACCTACGAGCAGTACTTC.

The CDR3 coding sequence is TGCGCCAGCAGCTTGGGTGAGGGGGCCGTGACAGATACGCAGTATTTT. It encodes CASSLGEGAVTDTQYF. The chain has TRBV5-1 and TRBJ2-3; 7 nucleotides line up with TRBD1. The CDR3 runs 16 residues. J gave up 3 bases and V 0 bases, and 7 bases lay outside the gene matches. Germline V lookup: CDR1 SGHRS, CDR2 YFSETQ.

The V call is TRBV29-1, the J call TRBJ2-1, with 7 positions matching TRBD2. With 3 bases clipped from V and 0 bases from J, the junction kept 2 bases outside the gene matches. Per germline, CDR1 SQVTM and CDR2 ANQGSEA. The CDR3 contains 14 residues. CDR3 protein: CSVEGGSSYNEQFF. The DNA of the CDR3 is TGCAGCGTTGAGGGCGGGAGCTCCTACAATGAGCAGTTCTTC.

The rearrangement uses TRBV18 and TRBJ2-7; D unresolved. The germline V gene encodes CDR1 KGHSH and CDR2 LQKENI. Trimming stripped 2 bases from V and 3 bases from J, with 8 bases between. CDR3 length: 13 residues. CDR3 sequence: CASSPGGVYEQYF. CDR3 DNA: TGTGCCAGCTCACCAGGCGGAGTCTACGAGCAGTACTTC.

About this clone itself: Within the sample, other DNA sequences also encode this same CDR3. This chain uses TRBV29-1 with TRBJ2-1; D is uncertain. V lost 3 bases and J lost 1, with 4 bases in between. The germline gives CDR1 SQVTM, CDR2 ANQGSEA. This CDR3 has 12 amino acids. This CDR3 is CSVERSYNEQFF. The CDR3 region has the DNA TGCAGCGTTGAGAGGTCCTACAATGAGCAGTTCTTC.

In this sample, this clone turned up many times. The gene calls are TRBV10-3 and TRBJ2-5; tentatively, D is TRBD1 (7 bases). The CDR3 runs to 15 residues. The germline V and J ends were trimmed by 6 bases and 4 bases, with 18 bases remaining between them. Germline-derived CDR1 and CDR2 are ENHRY and SYGVKD. CDR3 nucleotides: TGTGCCATCAGGAGGGAGGACAGGATAGGAGAGACCCAGTACTTC. This encodes CAIRREDRIGETQYF.

This chain joins TRBV19 and TRBJ2-7; the D is unclear. Trimming took 3 bases from V and 3 from J, leaving 9 bases between them. This CDR3 has 13 amino acids. From germline, CDR1 is LNHDA and CDR2 SQIVND (reference sequence). For the CDR3, the DNA is TGTGCCAGTAGTATCGGGTTTTACTACGAGCAGTACTTC. Amino acids: CASSIGFYYEQYF. Based on the CDR3 plus reference TRBV19 and TRBJ2-7, the full variable domain is DGGITQSPKYLFRKEGQNVTLSCEQNLNHDAMYWYRQDPGQGLRLIYYSQIVNDFQKGDIAEGYSVSREKKESFPLTVTSAQKNPTAFYLCASSIGFYYEQYFGPGTRLTVT.

V is TRBV28 and J is TRBJ2-7; 8 bases map to TRBD1. Germline V gene lookup returns CDR1 MDHEN and CDR2 SYDVKM. CDR3 length: 13 amino acids. After removal of 6 bases from V and 2 bases from J, the junction contained 3 bases not matched to a gene. Here the CDR3 reads CASRKQGAYEQYF. CDR3 in DNA: TGTGCCAGCAGGAAACAGGGGGCCTACGAGCAGTACTTC.

The chain combines TRBV27 with TRBJ2-1; D is perhaps TRBD2 (5 bases). This CDR3 spans 13 amino acids. CDR1 and CDR2 from the germline V gene are MNHEY and SMNVEV (reference sequence). The V end lost 6 bases, the J end lost 6 bases, and 12 bases lay between the germline ends. The CDR3 region has the DNA TGTGCCAGCAGCCCGGGAACCCTCAATGAGCAGTTCTTC. Amino acid sequence: CASSPGTLNEQFF.

This chain connects TRBV7-2 to TRBJ2-3; D is ambiguous. V gave up 5 bases and J gave up 0 bases, with 3 bases separating them. Germline V gene sequence: CDR1 SGHTA, CDR2 FQGNSA. This CDR3 is built from 12 residues. The CDR3 DNA reads TGTGCCAGCAGCGTAAGCACAGATACGCAGTATTTT. It translates to CASSVSTDTQYF.

V and J are TRBV9 and TRBJ1-5; D remains unclear. Germline V gene data show CDR1 as SGDLS and CDR2 as YYNGEE. V lost 0 bases and J 10 bases, leaving 11 bases between the germline ends. The CDR3 extends over 13 amino acids. In nucleotides, the CDR3 is TGTGCCAGCAGCGTAGGGGCCGGTCATCCCCAGCATTTT. Residues: CASSVGAGHPQHF.

The sample holds one count of this clone. V and J are TRBV19 and TRBJ1-6, with a tentative D call TRBD1 (6 bases). The germline V gene encodes CDR1 LNHDA and CDR2 SQIVND (reference sequence). Deletions cut 9 bases from V and 5 bases from J, with 14 bases between. This CDR3 is built from 14 residues. This CDR3 is CASRRTVDNSPLHF. DNA for the CDR3: TGTGCCAGCCGACGGACAGTCGATAATTCACCCCTCCACTTT.

The V call is TRBV19, the J call TRBJ2-3; tentative D call: TRBD1 (6 bases). Trimming removed 0 bases from V and 1 base from J, with 8 bases in between. Looked up from germline, CDR1 is LNHDA and CDR2 is SQIVND (reference sequence). There are 15 residues in the CDR3. The CDR3 reads CASSIDRGRTDTQYF. The DNA for the CDR3 is TGTGCCAGTAGTATAGACAGGGGCCGCACAGATACGCAGTATTTT.

The CDR3 is CASSPLGHSYNEQFF. For the CDR3, the DNA is TGTGCCAGCAGCCCCCTGGGACACTCATACAATGAGCAGTTCTTC. This chain connects TRBV9 to TRBJ2-1; D is perhaps TRBD1 (6 bases). Germline V gene lookup returns CDR1 SGDLS and CDR2 YYNGEE. V was cut by 4 bases and J by 4 bases, with 15 bases left in between. The CDR3 runs 15 residues.

The chain is built from TRBV24-1 and TRBJ1-2, with a possible D match to TRBD1 (6 bases). Germline V gives CDR1 KGHDR, CDR2 SFDVKD. V was cut by 2 bases and J by 7 bases, with 10 bases left in between. This CDR3 comprises 13 residues. CDR3 DNA sequence: TGTGCCACCAGTGATTCGGACAGCTCTGGCTACACCTTC. Amino acids: CATSDSDSSGYTF.